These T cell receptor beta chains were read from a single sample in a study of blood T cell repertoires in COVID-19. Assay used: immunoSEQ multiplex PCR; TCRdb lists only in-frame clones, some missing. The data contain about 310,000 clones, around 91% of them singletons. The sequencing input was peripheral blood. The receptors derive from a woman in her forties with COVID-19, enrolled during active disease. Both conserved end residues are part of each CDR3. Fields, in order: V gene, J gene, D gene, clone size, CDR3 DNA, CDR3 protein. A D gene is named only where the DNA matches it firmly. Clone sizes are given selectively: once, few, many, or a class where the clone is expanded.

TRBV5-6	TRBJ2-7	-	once	TGTGCCAGCAGCCCGCCTCCGGGCAGGGGAGGGTCCTACGAGCAGTACTTC	CASSPPPGRGGSYEQYF
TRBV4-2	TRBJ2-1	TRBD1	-	TGTGCCAGCAGCCAAGAAGACAGGGGGCGTAATGAGCAGTTCTTC	CASSQEDRGRNEQFF
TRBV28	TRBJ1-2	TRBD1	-	TGTGCCAGCAGTTTATGGACAGGGGATGGCTACACCTTC	CASSLWTGDGYTF
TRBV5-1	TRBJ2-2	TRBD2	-	TGCGCCAGCAGCTCTCCAATAGCGGGGATCGGCACCGGGGAGCTGTTTTTT	CASSSPIAGIGTGELFF
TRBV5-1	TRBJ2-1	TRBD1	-	TGCGCCAGCAGCCAGGACAGGACCAGGCAGTTCTTC	CASSQDRTRQFF
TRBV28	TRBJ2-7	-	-	TGTGCCAGCAGGCCGACTGTATCCTACGAGCAGTACTTC	CASRPTVSYEQYF
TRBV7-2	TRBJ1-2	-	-	TGTGCCAGCAGCTTAGATAGTCCCGTCCCTGGTGGCTACACCTTC	CASSLDSPVPGGYTF
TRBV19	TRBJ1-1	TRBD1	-	TGTGCCAGTAGGAAAACAGGGGACACTGAAGCTTTCTTT	CASRKTGDTEAFF
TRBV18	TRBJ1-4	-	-	TGTGCCAGCTCCCTAAGCGGGGCGGCGAATGAAAAACTGTTTTTT	CASSLSGAANEKLFF
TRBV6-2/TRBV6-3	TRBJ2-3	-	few	TGTGCCAGCAGTTACTCCTCTAGCGTTGTGGCAGATACGCAGTATTTT	CASSYSSSVVADTQYF
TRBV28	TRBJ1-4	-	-	TGTGCCAGCAGTTACCCGAGGGGGAATTCTAATGAAAAACTGTTTTTT	CASSYPRGNSNEKLFF
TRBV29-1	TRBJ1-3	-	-	TGCAGCGTTTCCCGGGGGGAGGCCATATATTTT	CSVSRGEAIYF
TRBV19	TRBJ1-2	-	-	TGTGCCAGTAGTATCAACTCAGGGATTTCAGGCGGCTACACCTTC	CASSINSGISGGYTF
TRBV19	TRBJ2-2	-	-	TGTGCCAGTAGGGAAGTGGAGGGCCAATACACCGGGGAGCTGTTTTTT	CASREVEGQYTGELFF
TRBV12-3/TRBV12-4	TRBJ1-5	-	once	TGTGCCAGCAGTCTTTACAATCAGCCCCAGCATTTT	CASSLYNQPQHF
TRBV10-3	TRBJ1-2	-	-	TGTGCCATCTCTGACAGGACGGATTATGGCTACACCTTC	CAISDRTDYGYTF
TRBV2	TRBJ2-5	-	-	TGTGCCAGCAGTAACAACAGGGAAGAGACCCAGTACTTC	CASSNNREETQYF
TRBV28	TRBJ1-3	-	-	TGTGCCAGCAGTTTTAGACTTTTCTCTGGAAACACCATATATTTT	CASSFRLFSGNTIYF
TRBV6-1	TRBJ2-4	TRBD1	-	TGTGCCAGCAGTGACCCGGGACAGGGCCGAATTCAGTACTTC	CASSDPGQGRIQYF
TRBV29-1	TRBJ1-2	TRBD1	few	TGCAGCGCCGAAGGACAGGGTCTAGGAGGCTACACCTTC	CSAEGQGLGGYTF
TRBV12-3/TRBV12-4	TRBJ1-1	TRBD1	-	TGTGCCAGCAGTCGGACAGGTTACACTGAAGCTTTCTTT	CASSRTGYTEAFF
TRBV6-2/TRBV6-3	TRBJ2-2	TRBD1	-	TGTGCCAGCAGTACCGGGACAGGGTTTCTAATCGGGGAGCTGTTTTTT	CASSTGTGFLIGELFF
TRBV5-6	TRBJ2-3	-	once	TGTGCCAGCAGCTTGAGGCCGACAGCTTACCTTAGCACAGATACGCAGTATTTT	CASSLRPTAYLSTDTQYF
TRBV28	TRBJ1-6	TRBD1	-	TGTGCCACCACTCCGGGACAGGGGAATTCACCCCTCCACTTT	CATTPGQGNSPLHF
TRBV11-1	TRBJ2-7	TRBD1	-	TGTGCCAGCAGCTTAGGGACAGGGGCCTACGAGCAGTACTTC	CASSLGTGAYEQYF
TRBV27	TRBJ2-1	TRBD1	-	TGTGCCAGCAACGGGGACAGGGGGCCCAATGAGCAGTTCTTC	CASNGDRGPNEQFF
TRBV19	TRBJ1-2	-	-	TGTGCCAGTAGTACGGGACATTCCGACCGGGACTATGGCTACACCTTC	CASSTGHSDRDYGYTF